Listed below are T cell receptor beta chains from one sample, sequenced in a study of CD8 T cells in Susac syndrome. From the immunoSEQ multiplex PCR reads, TCRdb called clonotypes with MiXCR, one entry per CDR3 protein. Of around 56,000 distinct CDR3 sequences listed, about 92% are singletons. The source material was CD8+ T cells from PBMCs. The receptors come from a human donor in good health. Both conserved end residues are part of each CDR3. A D gene is named only where the DNA matches it firmly. Clone size, where shown, is once, few, many, or a class for clones that have expanded.

v_call	d_call	j_call	clone_size	cdr3_nt	cdr3_aa
TRBV2	TRBD1	TRBJ1-2	NA	TGTGCCAGCAGTGACCCAGGGGGTGGCTACACCTTC	CASSDPGGGYTF
TRBV4-1	NA	TRBJ1-3	NA	TGCGCCAGCAGCCAAGCAGACTCTGGAAACACCATATATTTT	CASSQADSGNTIYF
TRBV7-9	NA	TRBJ2-5	NA	TGTGCCAGCAGCTGGGACCAAGAGACCCAGTACTTC	CASSWDQETQYF
TRBV29-1	TRBD1	TRBJ1-5	NA	TGCAGCGTTGAGGGACAGGGGGAAGGTCAGCCCCAGCATTTT	CSVEGQGEGQPQHF
TRBV2	TRBD2	TRBJ2-1	NA	TGTGCCAGCAGTGACAGCGGGGGGCCGCCTTCCTACAATGAGCAGTTCTTC	CASSDSGGPPSYNEQFF
TRBV2	NA	TRBJ2-5	NA	TGTGCCAGCAGTGAAGACGGGGGCTACGTAATGGAAGAGGCCCAGTACTTC	CASSEDGGYVMEEAQYF
TRBV2	NA	TRBJ2-2	NA	TGTGCCAGCATTGGAGGACCCGATACGACCAAGAACACCGGGGAGCTGTTTTTT	CASIGGPDTTKNTGELFF
TRBV27	TRBD1	TRBJ2-7	NA	TGTGCCAGCAGTCCACAGGGGAGCTCCTACGAGCAGTACTTC	CASSPQGSSYEQYF
TRBV11-2	NA	TRBJ2-5	once	TGTGCCAGCAGCCTCCGACTATGGAATGAGACCCAGTACTTC	CASSLRLWNETQYF
TRBV27	TRBD1	TRBJ1-4	NA	TGTGCCAGCGGGGAGACAGGGGGCTGGGATGAAAAACTGTTTTTT	CASGETGGWDEKLFF
TRBV9	NA	TRBJ2-1	NA	TGTGCCAGCAGCGCCGCCCCAGGGGACAATGAGCAGTTCTTC	CASSAAPGDNEQFF
TRBV7-6	TRBD2	TRBJ2-1	NA	TGTGCCAGCACCCCAGAAGGGACTAGCAATGAGCAGTTCTTC	CASTPEGTSNEQFF
TRBV29-1	NA	TRBJ2-1	NA	TGCAGCGTTGAGGTCGAGAGCTCCTACAATGAGCAGTTCTTC	CSVEVESSYNEQFF
TRBV11-3	NA	TRBJ2-5	once	TGTGCCAGCAGCTTAGATCAAGAGGCCCAGTACTTC	CASSLDQEAQYF
TRBV27	NA	TRBJ1-1	NA	TGTGCCAGCAGTTGGGGACCCCAAACTGAAGCTTTCTTT	CASSWGPQTEAFF
TRBV13	TRBD1	TRBJ2-7	NA	TGTGCCAGCAGCTCAACGGGACAGAGGTACGAGCAGTACTTC	CASSSTGQRYEQYF
TRBV7-9	TRBD2	TRBJ2-3	NA	TGTGCCAGCAGCCGACTAGCGGGGGATGGAGATACGCAGTATTTT	CASSRLAGDGDTQYF